This TCR beta chain was observed in a study of blood T cell repertoires in COVID-19. The wider study: Samples of COVID-19 (acute and convalescent) were obtained from the United States, Italy and Spain. The analysed material was cDNA or gDNA that came from T cells, B-cell-depleted T cells, or PBMCs.

Authors' processing steps: Amplification of reference gene primers provided the estimated nucleated cell counts. Clones were read by immunoSEQ multiplex PCR, and TCRdb kept only the in-frame ones, dropping some. The D gene and trimming were derived from the DNA, and the V and J assignments and clone size from that table. The sample has about 240,000 clones; just under 85% are singletons. The source is a woman aged 55-69 years with active or convalescent COVID-19. Sequencing input: peripheral blood.

CDR3 in DNA: TGTGCCAGCAGCTTAAAGACAGCCGGCCGAAACACCATATATTTT. Encoded protein: CASSLKTAGRNTIYF. V usage is TRBV7-3 and J usage is TRBJ1-3; D possibly corresponds to TRBD1 (5 bases). Germline V gene lookup returns CDR1 SGHTA and CDR2 FQGTGA. The CDR3 extends over 15 amino acids. The ends were cut back, 1 base at V and 5 bases at J, with 12 bases in the middle.